Sequencing of this T cell receptor beta chain was carried out in a study of OX40 agonist ivuxolimab in advanced cancers. Study-wide background: The patients got ivuxolimab, which is an agonistic anti-OX40 (CD134) antibody. Checkpoint inhibitors had been given previously to approximately 41% of patients.

Libraries were prepared by immunoSEQ multiplex PCR; TCRdb keeps only in-frame clonotypes and omits some of them. This repertoire shows 35,000 to 50,000 clones, 65% to 85% found once; its top ten account for 23%. Trimming took off 3 bases at V and 9 bases at J, with 21 bases between the two ends. The CDR3 length is 16 residues. The V gene's germline CDR1 is LNHDA and CDR2 SQIVND (reference sequence). Whole-study results and caveats: Expanded peripheral T-cell antigen specificity went undetermined. The CD4+ and CD8+ T cells in the blood had expanded clonally by week 6 at 0.1 to 3.0 mg/kg.

Note on this clone: No antigen is known for it.

The chain has TRBV19 and TRBJ2-1, with unresolved D. Specimen: CD4+ or CD8+ T cells sorted from blood, collected in a trial of the OX40 agonist ivuxolimab. This TCR came from an adult with an advanced solid tumor such as melanoma, head and neck, liver or kidney cancer. CDR3 loop: CASSIRLEFFRGEQFF. Here the CDR3 DNA reads TGTGCCAGTAGTATTCGGCTAGAATTTTTCCGCGGTGAGCAGTTCTTC.